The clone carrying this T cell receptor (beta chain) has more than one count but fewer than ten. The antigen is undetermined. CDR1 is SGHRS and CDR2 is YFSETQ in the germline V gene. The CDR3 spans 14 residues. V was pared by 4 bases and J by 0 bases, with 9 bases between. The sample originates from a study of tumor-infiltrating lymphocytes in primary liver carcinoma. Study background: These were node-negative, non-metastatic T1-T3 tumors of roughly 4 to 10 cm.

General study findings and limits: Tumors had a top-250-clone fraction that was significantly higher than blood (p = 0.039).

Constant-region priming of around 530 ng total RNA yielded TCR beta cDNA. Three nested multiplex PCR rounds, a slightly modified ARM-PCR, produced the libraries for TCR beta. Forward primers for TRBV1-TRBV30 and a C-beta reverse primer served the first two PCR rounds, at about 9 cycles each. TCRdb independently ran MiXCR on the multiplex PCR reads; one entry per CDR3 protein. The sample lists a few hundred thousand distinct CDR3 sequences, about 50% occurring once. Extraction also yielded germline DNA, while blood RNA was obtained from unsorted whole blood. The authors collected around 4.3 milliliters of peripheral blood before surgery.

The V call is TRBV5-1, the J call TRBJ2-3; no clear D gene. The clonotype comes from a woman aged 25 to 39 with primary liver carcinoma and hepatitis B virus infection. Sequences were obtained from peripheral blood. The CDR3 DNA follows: TGCGCCAGCAGCATCGGACCGAGCACAGATACGCAGTATTTT. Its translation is CASSIGPSTDTQYF.